This T cell receptor (beta chain) was recorded in a study of T cells after yellow fever vaccination. Note on this clonotype: What it binds is unknown.

A 5'RACE template-switching step, the method used to make TCR cDNA, added a universal primer site and UMIs. From the 5' RACE reads, TCRdb called clonotypes with MiXCR, one entry per CDR3 protein. The table lists 170,000 or so distinct CDR3 sequences, roughly 6.4% of them singletons, with under 3% in the top ten. The germline V gene has CDR1 MNHEY and CDR2 SVGAGI. Trimming left V 0 bases short and J 4 bases short, with 9 bases between. The CDR3 is 14 residues long. Whole-study results and caveats: High-abundance clonotypes from the bulk population could contaminate FACS-sorted repertoires. Researchers noted that a small share of clonotypes showed up in both CD4 and CD8 compartments.

The source was CD4+ T cells sorted from PBMCs, collected on the day of the first yellow fever vaccination. This TCR was sampled from a man in his late teens or twenties who received the YFV17D yellow fever vaccine. The genes are TRBV6-5 and TRBJ1-2, with D possibly being TRBD1 (6 bases). In DNA, the CDR3 is TGTGCCAGCAGTTACTCCCAGGGGATCTATGGCTACACCTTC. Its protein product is CASSYSQGIYGYTF.